This T cell receptor beta chain came from a study of shared clonotypes between healthy human individuals. Across the study: A couple of women and a few men aged 18 to 49 made up the donors. Study findings and constraints: Some clonotypes were shared by all four sorted-subset donors, while others were not shared. The non-shared ones had lower generation probabilities than the shared ones.

Positive CCR7 selection of CD45RO-negative cells yielded the naive CD8 cells, and terminally differentiated effector memory CD45RA+ cells were excluded. There were no recent acute infections or vaccinations among the donors, who were healthy HIV-negative adults. Germline V lookup: CDR1 MDHEN, CDR2 SYDVKM. The V end lost 2 bases, the J end lost 0 bases, and 8 bases lay between the germline ends. This CDR3 region has 15 residues. As regards this clone: Its antigen is unidentified. Different DNA sequences within this sample yield the same CDR3.

Original methodology: Sequence data from immunoSEQ were junction-only and lacked quality scores; consequently, filtering differed. Libraries were prepared by immunoSEQ multiplex PCR; TCRdb keeps only in-frame clonotypes and omits some of them. The V and J calls and clone size were taken over from that table, and D and trimming were inferred from the DNA. The table has some 2.1 million clones, just under 95% seen once. The source material was naive CD8+ T cells sorted from blood. This TCR derives from a man younger than 30 in good health. The chain combines TRBV28 with TRBJ1-3; D gene uncertain. CDR3 sequence: CASSLGLSSGNTIYF. CDR3 coding DNA: TGTGCCAGCAGTTTAGGACTATCCTCTGGAAACACCATATATTTT.